One T cell receptor beta chain is described in this entry. Its antigen is not known. Germline V gene data show CDR1 as MNHEY and CDR2 as SMNVEV (reference sequence). After removal of 5 bases from V and 7 bases from J, the junction contained 7 bases not matched to a gene. The CDR3 has 14 amino acids. Using immunoSEQ multiplex PCR, the repertoire was profiled, and TCRdb retains in-frame clones only, with some absent. The sample includes some 120,000 clones, around nine tenths of them seen just once. This record belongs to a study of cytomegalovirus exposure and HLA in healthy donors. Study-wide points: Accounts indicate the classifier identified cytomegalovirus status with strong specificity and sensitivity. In vitro work confirmed that a few CMV-associated chains recognize CMV antigens. The listing of 160 or so TCR beta chains classed them as cytomegalovirus-associated. The majority of TCR sequences were rare, yet some public TCRs appeared in many donors.

The sequenced sample consisted of PBMCs. This TCR was sampled from a woman in her late teens or twenties in good health and CMV-seronegative. The chain uses TRBV27 and TRBJ2-2; 7 positions match TRBD1. The CDR3 region has the DNA TGTGCCAGCAGTCCTACAGGGGCGGGCGGGGAGCTGTTTTTT. Translating gives CASSPTGAGGELFF.